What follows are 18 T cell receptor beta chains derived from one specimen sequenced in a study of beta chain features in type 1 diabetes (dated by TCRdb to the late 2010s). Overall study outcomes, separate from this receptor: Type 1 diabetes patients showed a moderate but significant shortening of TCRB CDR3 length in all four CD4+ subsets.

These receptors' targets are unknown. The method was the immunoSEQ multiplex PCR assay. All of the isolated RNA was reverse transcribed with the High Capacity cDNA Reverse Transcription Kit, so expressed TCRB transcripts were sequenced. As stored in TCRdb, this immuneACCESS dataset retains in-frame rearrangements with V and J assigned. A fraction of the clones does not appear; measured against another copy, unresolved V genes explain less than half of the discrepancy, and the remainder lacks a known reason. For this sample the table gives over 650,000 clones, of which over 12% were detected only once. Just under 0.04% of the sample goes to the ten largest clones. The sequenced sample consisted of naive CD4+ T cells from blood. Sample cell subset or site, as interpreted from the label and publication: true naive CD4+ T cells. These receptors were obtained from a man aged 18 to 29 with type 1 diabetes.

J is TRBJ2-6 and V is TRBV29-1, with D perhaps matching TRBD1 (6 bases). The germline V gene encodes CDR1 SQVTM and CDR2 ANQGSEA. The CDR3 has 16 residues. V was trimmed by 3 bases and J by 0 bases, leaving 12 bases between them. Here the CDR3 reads CSVDPGHFSGANVLTF. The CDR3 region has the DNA TGCAGCGTTGACCCGGGACACTTCTCTGGGGCCAACGTCCTGACTTTC.

CDR3 loop: CAWPRTGENTEAFF. The CDR3 nucleotides read TGTGCCTGGCCCAGGACAGGGGAGAACACTGAAGCTTTCTTT. V is TRBV30 and J is TRBJ1-1; the match to TRBD1 covers 9 bases. The CDR3 runs to 14 residues. V shed 5 bases, J shed 1 base, and the junction held 5 bases outside the gene matches. The V gene's germline CDR1 is GTSNPN and CDR2 SVGIG (reference sequence).

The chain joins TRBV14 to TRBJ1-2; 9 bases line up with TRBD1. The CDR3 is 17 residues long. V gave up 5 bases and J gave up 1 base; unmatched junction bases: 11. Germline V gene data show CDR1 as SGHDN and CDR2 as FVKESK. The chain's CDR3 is CASSYSRDRAINYGYTF. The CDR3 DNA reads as TGTGCCAGCAGCTATTCCCGGGACAGGGCCATTAACTATGGCTACACCTTC.

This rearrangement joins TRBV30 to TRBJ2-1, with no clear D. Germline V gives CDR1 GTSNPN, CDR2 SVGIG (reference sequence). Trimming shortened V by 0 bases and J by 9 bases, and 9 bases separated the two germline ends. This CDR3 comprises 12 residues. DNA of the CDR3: TGTGCCTGGAGTGTAGTTGGAAGTGAGCAGTTCTTC. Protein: CAWSVVGSEQFF.

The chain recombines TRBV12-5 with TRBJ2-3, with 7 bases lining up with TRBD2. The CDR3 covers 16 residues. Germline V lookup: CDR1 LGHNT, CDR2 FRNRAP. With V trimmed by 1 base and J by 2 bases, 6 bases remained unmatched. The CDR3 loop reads CASGLGTSAYTDTQYF. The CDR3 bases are TGTGCTAGTGGTTTGGGTACTAGCGCTTACACAGATACGCAGTATTTT. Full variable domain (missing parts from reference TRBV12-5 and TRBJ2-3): DARVTQTPRHKVTEMGQEVTMRCQPILGHNTVFWYRQTMMQGLELLAYFRNRAPLDDSGMPKDRFSAEMPDATLATLKIQPSEPRDSAVYFCASGLGTSAYTDTQYFGPGTRLTVL.

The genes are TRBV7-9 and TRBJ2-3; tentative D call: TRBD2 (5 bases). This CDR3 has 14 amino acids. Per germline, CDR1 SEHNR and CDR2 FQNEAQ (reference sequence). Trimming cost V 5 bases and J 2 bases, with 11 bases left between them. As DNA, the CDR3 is TGTGCCAGCAGCCCGGGGTGGTTCACAGATACGCAGTATTTT. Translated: CASSPGWFTDTQYF.

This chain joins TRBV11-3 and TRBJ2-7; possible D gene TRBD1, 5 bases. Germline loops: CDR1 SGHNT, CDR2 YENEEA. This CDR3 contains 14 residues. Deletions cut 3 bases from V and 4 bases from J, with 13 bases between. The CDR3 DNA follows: TGTGCCAGCAGCTTTGCTTCAGGGCCGTACGAGCAGTACTTC. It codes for CASSFASGPYEQYF.

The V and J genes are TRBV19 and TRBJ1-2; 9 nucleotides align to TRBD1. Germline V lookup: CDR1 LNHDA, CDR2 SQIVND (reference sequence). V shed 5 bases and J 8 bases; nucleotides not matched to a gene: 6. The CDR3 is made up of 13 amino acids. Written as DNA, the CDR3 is TGTGCCAGTAGTCCACAGGGGGCGCGAGGCTACACCTTC. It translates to CASSPQGARGYTF.

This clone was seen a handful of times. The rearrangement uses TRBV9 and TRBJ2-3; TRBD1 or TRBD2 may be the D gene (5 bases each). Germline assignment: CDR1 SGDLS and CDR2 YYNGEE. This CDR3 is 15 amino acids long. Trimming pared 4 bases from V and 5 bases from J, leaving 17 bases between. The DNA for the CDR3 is TGTGCCAGCAGCCCCCAAGAGTATGGGGGAGATACGCAGTATTTT. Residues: CASSPQEYGGDTQYF.

The CDR3 DNA reads as TGCGCCAGCAGCCCAGAGCGGGGGGGCGCGACAGATACGCAGTATTTT. It is translated as CASSPERGGATDTQYF. This chain links TRBV4-3 with TRBJ2-3; 10 bases fit TRBD2. CDR1 LGHNA and CDR2 YSLEER come from the germline V gene. The V and J ends lost 4 bases and 3 bases, in that order; junction bases with no gene match: 7. This CDR3 spans 16 amino acids.

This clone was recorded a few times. The CDR3 DNA is TGTGCCAGCAGTTATGGATGGGCCACAGATACGCAGTATTTT. This encodes CASSYGWATDTQYF. The V gene is TRBV6-6, the J gene TRBJ2-3; the D is unclear. The V gene lost 3 bases and the J gene lost 2 bases, with 9 bases spanning the gap. In germline, CDR1 is MNHNY, CDR2 SVGAGI (reference sequence). The CDR3 runs 14 residues.

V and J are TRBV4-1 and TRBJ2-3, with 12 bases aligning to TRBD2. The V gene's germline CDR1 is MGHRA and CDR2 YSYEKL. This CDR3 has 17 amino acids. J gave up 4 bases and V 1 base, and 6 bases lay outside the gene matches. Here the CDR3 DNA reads TGCGCCAGCAGCCAAGGTCTAGCGGGGGGGAGCGCAGATACGCAGTATTTT. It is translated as CASSQGLAGGSADTQYF.

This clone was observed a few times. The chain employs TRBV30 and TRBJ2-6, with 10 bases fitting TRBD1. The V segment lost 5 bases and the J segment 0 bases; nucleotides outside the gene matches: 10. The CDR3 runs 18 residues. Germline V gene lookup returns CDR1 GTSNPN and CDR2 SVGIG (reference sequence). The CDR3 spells CAWAGQGIPYSGANVLTF. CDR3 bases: TGTGCCTGGGCGGGACAGGGGATCCCCTACTCTGGGGCCAACGTCCTGACTTTC.

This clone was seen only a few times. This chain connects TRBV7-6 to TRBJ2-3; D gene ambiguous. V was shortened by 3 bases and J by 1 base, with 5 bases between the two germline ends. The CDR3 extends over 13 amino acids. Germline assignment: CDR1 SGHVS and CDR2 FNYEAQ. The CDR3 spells CASSFRRTDTQYF. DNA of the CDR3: TGTGCCAGCAGCTTTCGACGCACAGATACGCAGTATTTT.

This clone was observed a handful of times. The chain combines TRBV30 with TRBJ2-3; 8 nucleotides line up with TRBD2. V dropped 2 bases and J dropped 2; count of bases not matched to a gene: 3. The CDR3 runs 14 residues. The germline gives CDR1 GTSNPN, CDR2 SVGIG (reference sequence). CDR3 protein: CAWSSAGDTDTQYF. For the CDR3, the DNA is TGTGCCTGGAGTTCAGCGGGGGACACAGATACGCAGTATTTT.

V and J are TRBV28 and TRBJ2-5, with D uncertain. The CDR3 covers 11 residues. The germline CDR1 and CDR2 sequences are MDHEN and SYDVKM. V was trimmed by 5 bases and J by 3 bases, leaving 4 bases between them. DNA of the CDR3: TGTGCCAGCAGTGTTAAAGAGACCCAGTACTTC. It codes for CASSVKETQYF.

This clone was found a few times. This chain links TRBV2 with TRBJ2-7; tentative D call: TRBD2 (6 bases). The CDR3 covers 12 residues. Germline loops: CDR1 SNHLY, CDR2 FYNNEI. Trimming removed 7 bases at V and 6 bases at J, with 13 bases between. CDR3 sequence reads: CASTGLFTEQYF. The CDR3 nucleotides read TGTGCCAGCACGGGACTTTTTACCGAGCAGTACTTC. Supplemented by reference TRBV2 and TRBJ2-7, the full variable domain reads EPEVTQTPSHQVTQMGQEVILRCVPISNHLYFYWYRQILGQKVEFLVSFYNNEISEKSEIFDDQFSVERPDGSNFTLKIRSTKLEDSAMYFCASTGLFTEQYFGPGTRLTVT.

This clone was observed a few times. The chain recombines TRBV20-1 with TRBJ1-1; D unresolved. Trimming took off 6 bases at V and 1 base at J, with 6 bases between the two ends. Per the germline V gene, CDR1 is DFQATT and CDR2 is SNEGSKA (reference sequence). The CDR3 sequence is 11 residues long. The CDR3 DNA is TGCAGTGCACAGAAGAACACTGAAGCTTTCTTT. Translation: CSAQKNTEAFF.